A selection of T cell receptor beta chains follows, all from one sample in a study of T cell repertoires in cytomegalovirus infection. A single record per CDR3 protein comes from TCRdb applying MiXCR to the reads. The sample lists about 500,000 distinct CDR3 sequences, roughly a third occurring once. Their antigens remain unidentified. Sequences were derived from cultured PBMCs, sampled from culture after CMV antigen stimulation. All receptors come from a human donor in good health (CMV status not recorded). Some clones in this sample may be carry-over from other donors' samples. The CDR3 runs from the conserved cysteine through the conserved F or W. The D gene is left open where the match is weak. Size tells how often a clone was seen (once, few, many) or the class of an expanded clone, and some rows leave it out.

few | TRBJ2-3 | TRBV12-3/TRBV12-4 | 14 | TRBD2 | CASSIGLAGDTQYF | TGTGCCAGCAGTATCGGACTAGCGGGAGATACGCAGTATTTT
few | TRBJ2-2 | TRBV6-2/TRBV6-3 | 16 | TRBD2 | CASRTQREADTGELFF | TGTGCCAGCCGCACCCAGCGGGAGGCAGACACCGGGGAGCTGTTTTTT
once | TRBJ1-5 | TRBV28 | 15 | . | CASRIPQGSNQPQHF | TGTGCCAGCAGAATACCCCAGGGGAGCAATCAGCCCCAGCATTTT
many | TRBJ2-3 | TRBV7-2 | 19 | . | CASSISTGTRGTHRDTQYF | TGTGCCAGCAGCATCTCAACCGGGACACGCGGAACACACAGGGATACGCAGTATTTT
many | TRBJ1-2 | TRBV7-9 | 12 | . | CASSAGLVGYTF | TGTGCCAGCAGCGCAGGACTGGTTGGCTACACCTTC
few | TRBJ2-1 | TRBV20-1 | 17 | TRBD2 | CSARGGTSGLTYNEQFF | TGCAGTGCTAGAGGGGGGACTAGCGGGCTAACCTACAATGAGCAGTTCTTC
few | TRBJ1-2 | TRBV7-2 | 15 | . | CASSLVLGVNYGYTF | TGTGCCAGCAGCTTAGTTCTGGGTGTCAACTATGGCTACACCTTC
few | TRBJ1-5 | TRBV27 | 15 | TRBD1 | CASSQRQGAPQPQHF | TGTGCCAGCAGTCAACGTCAGGGGGCCCCCCAGCCCCAGCATTTT
many | TRBJ2-1 | TRBV7-2 | 15 | TRBD2 | CASSLESSGMVEQFF | TGTGCCAGCAGCTTAGAGTCTAGCGGGATGGTTGAGCAGTTCTTC
few | TRBJ1-4 | TRBV11-2 | 15 | . | CASSLRGLTNEKLFF | TGTGCCAGTAGCTTAAGGGGCCTAACTAATGAAAAACTGTTTTTT
. | TRBJ2-3 | TRBV5-5 | 15 | . | CASSFPAASTDTQYF | TGTGCCAGCAGCTTTCCAGCGGCTAGCACAGATACGCAGTATTTT
many | TRBJ2-4 | TRBV7-2 | 14 | TRBD1 | CASSFDRGGNIQYF | TGTGCCAGCAGCTTTGACAGGGGAGGAAACATTCAGTACTTC
. | TRBJ2-5 | TRBV10-3 | 14 | . | CAIGDRELQETQNF | TGTGCCATCGGAGACCGGGAACTACAAGAGACCCAGAACTTC
few | TRBJ2-7 | TRBV7-6 | 17 | TRBD2 | CASSAGLAGAAPYEQYF | TGTGCCAGCAGCGCGGGACTAGCGGGAGCCGCCCCCTACGAGCAGTACTTC
many | TRBJ2-1 | TRBV7-2 | 11 | . | CASSLNNEQFF | TGTGCCAGCAGCTTAAACAATGAGCAGTTCTTC
. | TRBJ1-2 | TRBV7-2 | 15 | . | CASSSESVTNYGYTF | TGTGCCAGCAGCTCCGAGAGCGTAACGAACTATGGCTACACCTTC
. | TRBJ2-7 | TRBV27 | 16 | . | CASSPSGGDESYEQYF | TGTGCCAGCAGTCCATCCGGGGGAGACGAATCCTACGAGCAGTACTTC
few | TRBJ2-3 | TRBV6-6 | 17 | TRBD2 | CASSLSGTSGGTDTQYF | TGTGCCAGCAGTCTTTCCGGGACTAGCGGGGGCACAGATACGCAGTATTTT
. | TRBJ1-6 | TRBV10-3 | 15 | TRBD1 | CAISHDQGEASPLHF | TGTGCCATCAGCCACGACCAGGGGGAGGCTTCACCCCTCCACTTT
. | TRBJ1-2 | TRBV7-2 | 15 | . | CASSQRDLRNYGYTF | TGTGCCAGCAGCCAGAGGGACCTCCGAAACTATGGCTACACCTTC
. | TRBJ1-2 | TRBV27 | 16 | TRBD1 | CASRVLGTGVGDGYTF | TGTGCCAGCAGAGTCCTCGGGACAGGGGTTGGAGATGGCTACACCTTC
few | TRBJ2-5 | TRBV5-1 | 18 | TRBD2 | CASSYIGLAGTSRETQYF | TGCGCCAGCAGTTATATAGGACTAGCGGGAACCTCGAGGGAGACCCAGTACTTC
. | TRBJ2-2 | TRBV24-1 | 17 | TRBD2 | CATSDPKRELNTGELFF | TGTGCCACCAGTGATCCTAAGCGGGAGTTAAACACCGGGGAGCTGTTTTTT
few | TRBJ2-7 | TRBV10-3 | 13 | . | CAISDDSGAEQYF | TGTGCCATCAGTGACGATTCGGGGGCCGAGCAGTACTTC
few | TRBJ1-4 | TRBV2 | 13 | TRBD1 | CASPGTAREKLFF | TGTGCCAGCCCCGGGACAGCCAGGGAAAAACTGTTTTTT
. | TRBJ2-3 | TRBV30 | 14 | TRBD1 | CAWSWDRYTDTQYF | TGTGCCTGGAGTTGGGACAGATACACAGATACGCAGTATTTT
. | TRBJ1-6 | TRBV7-9 | 13 | . | CASSLAGGPPLHF | TGTGCCAGCAGCTTAGCCGGGGGGCCACCCCTCCACTTT
. | TRBJ1-2 | TRBV19 | 14 | TRBD1 | CASRTGGSNYGYTF | TGTGCCTCCAGGACAGGGGGATCTAACTATGGCTACACCTTC